A selection of T cell receptor beta chains follows, all from one sample in a study of cytomegalovirus exposure and HLA in healthy donors. Measured with immunoSEQ multiplex PCR; TCRdb has only the in-frame clones, and not every one. Found here are fewer than 85,000 clones, 80% to 90% of them singletons; the top ten hold 3.5% to 4%. Sequenced sample: PBMCs. The receptors originated from a woman in her late teens or twenties in good health and CMV-seropositive. Both conserved end residues are part of each CDR3. D genes are given only for firm matches. Not every row has a clone size; where given, it reads once, few, many or a size class.

-	TRBV7-9	-	TRBJ2-3	CASSSTVAALTDTQYF	TGTGCCAGCAGCTCCACCGTAGCAGCCCTGACAGATACGCAGTATTTT
-	TRBV2	-	TRBJ1-1	CASSDGAGWNSEAFF	TGTGCCAGCAGTGATGGGGCAGGTTGGAACTCTGAAGCTTTCTTT
-	TRBV29-1	-	TRBJ2-5	CSVALAETQYF	TGCAGCGTTGCTCTAGCTGAGACCCAGTACTTC
-	TRBV4-1	few	TRBJ1-1	CASSQELGTANEAFF	TGCGCCAGCAGCCAAGAGTTGGGGACTGCCAATGAAGCTTTCTTT
TRBD1	TRBV5-8	few	TRBJ1-2	CASSAQGEVYGYTF	TGTGCCAGCAGCGCTCAGGGGGAGGTCTATGGCTACACCTTC
TRBD1	TRBV18	-	TRBJ1-2	CASSPLDRGAVRNYGYTF	TGTGCCAGCTCACCGTTGGACAGGGGGGCGGTCAGGAACTATGGCTACACCTTC
-	TRBV29-1	-	TRBJ2-5	CSVDLTVGKTQYF	TGCAGCGTTGATTTGACTGTCGGGAAGACCCAGTACTTC
-	TRBV10-1	-	TRBJ1-1	CASSEYGNTEAFF	TGCGCCAGCAGTGAGTACGGGAACACTGAAGCTTTCTTT
TRBD1	TRBV27	-	TRBJ1-6	CASSYSGTGGSPLHF	TGTGCCAGCAGTTACTCCGGGACAGGGGGCTCACCCCTCCACTTT
TRBD2	TRBV30	once	TRBJ2-5	CAWTSGNRGQETQYF	TGTGCCTGGACTAGCGGGAACCGCGGGCAAGAGACCCAGTACTTC
TRBD1	TRBV28	-	TRBJ1-4	CASSLTGGGEKLFF	TGTGCCAGCAGTTTAACAGGGGGCGGGGAAAAACTGTTTTTT
-	TRBV29-1	few	TRBJ2-5	CSVEGLIQETQYF	TGCAGCGTTGAAGGACTGATTCAAGAGACCCAGTACTTC
-	TRBV19	-	TRBJ1-1	CASSIGFTGTEAFF	TGTGCCAGTAGTATAGGTTTTACGGGGACTGAAGCTTTCTTT
TRBD2	TRBV2	-	TRBJ2-3	CASRRILAGGGDTQYF	TGTGCCAGCAGGAGGATCCTAGCGGGAGGTGGTGATACGCAGTATTTT
-	TRBV9	-	TRBJ1-6	CASSREGSGNSPLHF	TGTGCCAGCAGCCGGGAGGGGTCGGGGAATTCACCCCTCCACTTT
-	TRBV10-1	-	TRBJ2-5	CASSDSVGGQETQYF	TGCGCCAGCAGTGACTCAGTAGGGGGACAAGAGACCCAGTACTTC
-	TRBV6-6	-	TRBJ1-1	CASSSTGLVNTEAFF	TGTGCCAGCAGTTCCACAGGGTTGGTGAACACTGAAGCTTTCTTT
TRBD1	TRBV5-1	-	TRBJ2-7	CASSTDRAEQYF	TGCGCCAGCAGCACCGACAGGGCCGAGCAGTACTTC
TRBD1	TRBV5-6	-	TRBJ2-7	CASSSGRTGTYEQYF	TGTGCCAGCAGCTCAGGACGGACAGGAACCTACGAGCAGTACTTC
-	TRBV18	once	TRBJ2-5	CASSPAWQGRETQYF	TGTGCCAGCTCACCCGCCTGGCAGGGTAGGGAGACCCAGTACTTC
-	TRBV19	-	TRBJ2-1	CASSRLGTGAYNEQFF	TGTGCCAGTAGTAGGCTCGGGACTGGGGCCTACAATGAGCAGTTCTTC
-	TRBV4-1	-	TRBJ2-2	CASSQVGTGRTGELFF	TGCGCCAGCAGCCAAGTGGGCACAGGGCGAACCGGGGAGCTGTTTTTT
TRBD2	TRBV10-2	-	TRBJ2-7	CASSEGTTVYEQYF	TGCGCCAGCAGTGAGGGGACTACAGTCTACGAGCAGTACTTC
TRBD1	TRBV4-2	-	TRBJ1-2	CASSQDLSGGYGYTF	TGTGCCAGCAGCCAAGATCTCTCAGGGGGGTATGGCTACACCTTC
-	TRBV2	-	TRBJ2-3	CASKKGTSTDTQYF	TGTGCCAGCAAGAAAGGGACTAGCACAGATACGCAGTATTTT
-	TRBV27	-	TRBJ2-5	CASSLSTGQETQYF	TGTGCCAGCAGTTTATCAACAGGGCAAGAGACCCAGTACTTC
-	TRBV4-1	-	TRBJ1-2	CASSQVGWRDGYTF	TGCGCCAGCAGCCAAGTCGGGTGGAGAGATGGCTACACCTTC
-	TRBV19	few	TRBJ2-5	CASSIGTIQETQYF	TGTGCCAGTAGTATAGGGACTATACAAGAGACCCAGTACTTC
TRBD2	TRBV11-2	-	TRBJ2-3	CASSSRLRGGAVDTQYF	TGTGCCAGCAGCTCACGACTACGCGGGGGGGCCGTAGATACGCAGTATTTT
TRBD1	TRBV2	-	TRBJ2-1	CASRETGLGEQFF	TGTGCCAGCAGAGAGACAGGGCTGGGTGAGCAGTTCTTC
TRBD1	TRBV9	-	TRBJ2-1	CASSVAGTGLEQFF	TGTGCCAGCAGCGTAGCTGGGACAGGGCTTGAGCAGTTCTTC
-	TRBV7-2	-	TRBJ2-1	CASSFRVGEQFF	TGTGCCAGCAGCTTCCGAGTTGGTGAGCAGTTCTTC
-	TRBV15	-	TRBJ2-2	CATSRFADTGELFF	TGTGCCACCAGCAGATTCGCGGACACCGGGGAGCTGTTTTTT
TRBD2	TRBV19	once	TRBJ2-1	CASSRTSLVDNEQFF	TGTGCCAGTTCCCGGACTAGCTTGGTCGACAATGAGCAGTTCTTC
TRBD1	TRBV7-2	-	TRBJ1-1	CASSLAGTGHTEAFF	TGTGCCAGCAGCTTAGCGGGGACAGGGCATACTGAAGCTTTCTTT
-	TRBV6-6	-	TRBJ2-1	CASSVGGLEEQFF	TGTGCCTCGTCAGTAGGAGGGCTCGAGGAGCAGTTCTTC
-	TRBV7-8	-	TRBJ2-2	CASSSGTFYTGELFF	TGTGCCAGCAGCTCCGGGACATTCTATACCGGGGAGCTGTTTTTT
-	TRBV19	-	TRBJ1-1	CASSIGPGRDTEAFF	TGTGCCAGTAGTATCGGCCCTGGGAGGGACACTGAAGCTTTCTTT
-	TRBV5-4	-	TRBJ2-2	CASSLKQDTGELFF	TGTGCCAGCAGCTTAAAACAGGACACCGGGGAGCTGTTTTTT
-	TRBV27	-	TRBJ2-6	CASSQGSGANVLTF	TGTGCCAGCAGTCAGGGCTCTGGGGCCAACGTCCTGACTTTC
-	TRBV10-3	-	TRBJ1-3	CAISEYRRSGNTIYF	TGTGCCATCAGTGAGTACAGGCGCTCTGGAAACACCATATATTTT
-	TRBV6-1	-	TRBJ1-1	CASSPLSGGGTEAFF	TGTGCCAGCAGTCCTTTGAGTGGGGGGGGGACTGAAGCTTTCTTT
TRBD1	TRBV18	-	TRBJ1-4	CASSPNDRAEKLFF	TGTGCCAGCTCACCAAACGACAGGGCTGAAAAACTGTTTTTT
-	TRBV7-9	-	TRBJ1-2	CASSSSTGGYTF	TGTGCCAGCAGCTCGAGTACAGGGGGCTACACCTTC
TRBD2	TRBV19	-	TRBJ2-7	CASSTQRGGPYEQYF	TGTGCCAGTAGTACTCAGCGGGGGGGACCCTACGAGCAGTACTTC
TRBD1	TRBV7-8	-	TRBJ2-5	CASSFLDRGQETQYF	TGTGCCAGCAGCTTTCTGGACAGGGGGCAAGAGACCCAGTACTTC
-	TRBV5-5	-	TRBJ1-2	CASSEGGSSFYGYTF	TGTGCCAGCAGCGAGGGAGGAAGCTCATTCTATGGCTACACCTTC
-	TRBV27	-	TRBJ1-2	CASSPTRGYGYTF	TGTGCCAGCAGTCCAACCCGAGGCTATGGCTACACCTTC
-	TRBV2	-	TRBJ2-1	CASSLAKSSYNEQFF	TGTGCCAGCAGCTTAGCGAAGAGCTCCTACAATGAGCAGTTCTTC
TRBD1	TRBV28	once	TRBJ1-1	CASQPGGMNTEAFF	TGTGCCAGCCAGCCAGGGGGGATGAACACTGAAGCTTTCTTT
TRBD2	TRBV6-6	-	TRBJ2-2	CASSLTSPGELFF	TGTGCCAGCAGTTTGACTAGCCCCGGGGAGCTGTTTTTT
TRBD2	TRBV7-9	-	TRBJ2-1	CASSPPLAGSYNEQFF	TGTGCCAGCAGCCCCCCCCTAGCGGGCTCCTACAATGAGCAGTTCTTC
TRBD2	TRBV28	-	TRBJ2-1	CASSFSGAYNEQFF	TGTGCCAGCAGTTTTAGCGGGGCTTACAATGAGCAGTTCTTC
-	TRBV19	-	TRBJ2-7	CASSGTGTGVYEQYF	TGTGCCAGTAGTGGAACCGGGACTGGTGTATACGAGCAGTACTTC
-	TRBV5-4	few	TRBJ1-2	CASSFIRRGQGGYTF	TGTGCCAGCAGCTTTATTCGCAGGGGTCAGGGCGGCTACACCTTC
-	TRBV18	-	TRBJ2-1	CASSPSHSSNEQFF	TGTGCCAGCTCACCATCGCACAGTTCTAATGAGCAGTTCTTC
TRBD2	TRBV29-1	-	TRBJ2-3	CSVGRLAGVPDTQYF	TGCAGCGTGGGCCGACTAGCGGGAGTACCAGATACGCAGTATTTT
-	TRBV4-2	-	TRBJ1-2	CASSQDRRQTTNYGYTF	TGTGCCAGCAGCCAAGATAGGCGGCAGACTACTAACTATGGCTACACCTTC
-	TRBV5-4	-	TRBJ2-7	CASSQDATVPSYEQYF	TGTGCCAGCAGCCAAGATGCGACAGTACCTTCCTACGAGCAGTACTTC
TRBD1	TRBV10-3	-	TRBJ2-1	CAISESTGGDEQFF	TGTGCCATCAGTGAGTCGACAGGGGGCGATGAGCAGTTCTTC